The source of this T cell receptor beta chain is a study of blood T cell repertoires in COVID-19. About the research overall: PBMCs, B-cell-depleted T cells, or T cells were the source of the cDNA or gDNA that made up the material.

In the original analysis: Amplification of reference gene primers provided the estimated nucleated cell counts. TCRdb's copy holds only in-frame clones and misses some; the assay was immunoSEQ multiplex PCR. D and trimming were read from the DNA, whereas the V and J calls and clone size are those reported in that table. The sample lists around 400,000 clones; about 88% were seen once. It was within 2 weeks before study entry that exposed participants met a COVID-19 case. This receptor was identified in a woman aged 18-29 years who had been exposed to COVID-19. Sequencing was performed on PBMCs or T cells enriched from blood (not recorded which).

CDR3 coding DNA: TGTGCCAGCAGTCTATCAGCTCAGGGTCATGGCTACACCTTC. This codes for CASSLSAQGHGYTF. This chain uses TRBV6-5 with TRBJ1-2; weak D call: TRBD1 (5 bases). The CDR3 covers 14 residues. The V end was cut by 5 bases, the J end by 6 bases, with 16 bases between. From germline, CDR1 is MNHEY and CDR2 SVGAGI.